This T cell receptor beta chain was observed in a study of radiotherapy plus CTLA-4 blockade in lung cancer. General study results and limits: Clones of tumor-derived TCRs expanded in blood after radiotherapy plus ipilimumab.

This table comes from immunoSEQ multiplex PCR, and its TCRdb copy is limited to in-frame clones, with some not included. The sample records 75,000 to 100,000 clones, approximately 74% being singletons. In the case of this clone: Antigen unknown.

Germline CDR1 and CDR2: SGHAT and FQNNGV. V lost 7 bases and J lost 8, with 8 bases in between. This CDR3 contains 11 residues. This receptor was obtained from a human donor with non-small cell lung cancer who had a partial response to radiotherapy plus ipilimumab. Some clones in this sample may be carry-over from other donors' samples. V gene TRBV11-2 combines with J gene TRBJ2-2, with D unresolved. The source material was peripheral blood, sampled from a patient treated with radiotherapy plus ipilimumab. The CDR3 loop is CASTIVGELFF. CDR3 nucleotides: TGTGCCAGCACCATAGTGGGGGAGCTGTTTTTT.